The 9 T cell receptor beta chains in this list originate from one sample, sequenced in a study of tumor-infiltrating lymphocytes in primary liver carcinoma. cDNA specific to TCR beta was made from approximately 500 ng of total RNA, with a constant-region primer employed for priming. For TCR beta, libraries were produced by three nested multiplex PCR rounds using slightly modified ARM-PCR. Two initial PCR rounds of around 10 cycles each paired TRBV1-TRBV30 forward primers with a C-beta reverse primer. TCRdb used MiXCR to reprocess the multiplex PCR reads, holding one entry per CDR3 protein. Among 310,000 or so distinct CDR3 sequences listed, about 61% were seen once. Both blood RNA, taken from unsorted whole blood, and germline DNA were extracted. The sequenced sample was peripheral blood. These receptors were obtained from a man aged 35 to 55 with primary liver carcinoma and hepatitis B virus infection.

A note on this clonotype: A junction end diverges from the germline sequence, so it may reflect a read error. The rearrangement links TRBV11-2 to TRBJ2-1; the D call may be TRBD1 or TRBD2 (5 bases each). The germline CDR1 and CDR2 sequences are SGHAT and FQNNGV. The CDR3 contains 15 residues. CDR3 in amino acids: CASILVGGSYNEQFF. The CDR3 DNA follows: TGTGCCAGCATCTTAGTTGGGGGCTCCTACAATGAGCAGTTCTTC.

This clonotype occurred many times. The gene calls are TRBV29-1 and TRBJ1-1, with D possibly matching TRBD1 (6 bases). The CDR3 is made up of 13 amino acids. Germline V gene lookup returns CDR1 SQVTM and CDR2 ANQGSEA. V was trimmed by 6 bases and J by 4 bases, leaving 15 bases between them. CDR3 nucleotide sequence: TGCAGCGTGGCCCCAGGGGACGGCACTGAAGCTTTCTTT. Protein sequence: CSVAPGDGTEAFF.

As regards this clonotype: Sequence at one end of the junction differs from germline and may be a read error. The rearrangement links TRBV11-1 to TRBJ2-7; D uncertain. The CDR3 covers 13 residues. Germline CDR1 and CDR2: SGHAT and FQDESV (reference sequence). CDR3 DNA: TGTGTCAGCAGCTTGGGCAGGTCCTACGAGCAGTACTTC. Amino acids: CVSSLGRSYEQYF. Based on the CDR3 plus reference TRBV11-1 and TRBJ2-7, the full variable domain is EAEVAQSPRYKITEKSQAVAFWCDPISGHATLYWYRQILGQGPELLVQFQDESVVDDSQLPKDRFSAERLKGVDSTLKIQPAELGDSAMYLCVSSLGRSYEQYFGPGTRLTVT.

This clonotype was seen more than once but under ten times. V is TRBV15 and J is TRBJ2-5; D is unresolved. CDR1 and CDR2 from the germline V gene are LNHNV and YYDKDF (reference sequence). This CDR3 contains 15 residues. V lost 0 bases to trimming and J lost 5 bases, with 13 bases between them. CDR3 sequence: CATSRDFGSIETQYF. The CDR3 region has the DNA TGTGCCACCAGCAGAGATTTCGGGTCTATTGAGACCCAGTACTTC.

This clonotype has just one count. At one of its ends the junction is not consistent with the germline gene, which may arise from a read error. V is TRBV5-6 and J is TRBJ2-1; 9 bases fit TRBD1. Germline values: CDR1 SGHDT, CDR2 YYEEEE. The CDR3 length is 15 residues. CDR3 sequence reads: CASSFLGTGLHDQFF. In DNA form, the CDR3 reads TGTGCCAGCAGCTTCCTCGGGACAGGGTTACATGACCAGTTCTTC.

Worth noting for this clonotype: One junction end disagrees with the germline gene, perhaps due to a read error. The J gene is TRBJ2-1, the V gene TRBV11-2; possible D gene TRBD1, 6 bases. Germline V gene lookup returns CDR1 SGHAT and CDR2 FQNNGV. The length of the CDR3 is 14 residues. CDR3 protein: CASTLGGPSSEQFF. As DNA, the CDR3 is TGTGCTAGCACCTTAGGGGGACCCAGCAGTGAGCAGTTCTTC. Together with reference TRBV11-2 and TRBJ2-1, the CDR3 gives the full variable domain: EAGVAQSPRYKIIEKRQSVAFWCNPISGHATLYWYQQILGQGPKLLIQFQNNGVVDDSQLPKDRFSAERLKGVDSTLKIQPAKLEDSAVYLCASTLGGPSSEQFFGPGTRLTVL.

This chain connects TRBV30 to TRBJ2-5; either TRBD1 or TRBD2 may fit D (6 bases each). The CDR3 contains 15 residues. V was pared by 3 bases and J by 5 bases, with 19 bases between. Germline V gene lookup returns CDR1 GTSNPN and CDR2 SVGIG (reference sequence). The CDR3 nucleotides are TGTGCCTGGAGGGCAAATCCGGGGGCCTGGGAGACCCAGTACTTC. This translates into CAWRANPGAWETQYF.

The table lists this clonotype with many counts. The genes are TRBV4-1 and TRBJ2-1; the match to TRBD2 covers 13 bases. This CDR3 region has 14 residues. Per the germline V gene, CDR1 is MGHRA and CDR2 is YSYEKL. The J segment lost 9 bases and the V segment lost 7 bases, leaving 6 bases of the junction unmatched. The CDR3 is CASTGTSGISEQFF. In DNA, the CDR3 is TGCGCCAGCACTGGGACTAGCGGGATAAGTGAGCAGTTCTTC.

This sequence joins TRBV12-3 or TRBV12-4 and TRBJ2-7; TRBD1 matches 9 bases. Trimming cost V 6 bases and J 3 bases; bases outside gene matches: 9. This CDR3 is built from 15 residues. In nucleotides, the CDR3 is TGTGCCAGCAGCACGGTACAGGGGGCGATCTACGAGCAGTACTTC. Its protein product is CASSTVQGAIYEQYF.